The T cell receptor beta chain under discussion was sequenced for a study of vaccination effects on CD4 cells after COVID-19. At the level of the study: CD4+ T cells specific for antigen were expanded with viral peptide pools by the ViraFEST assay before sequencing. Samples that were drawn after vaccination came a median of 72 days after the second dose.

The germline V gene encodes CDR1 MNHEY and CDR2 SVGEGT. V was shortened by 4 bases and J by 5 bases, with 21 bases between the two germline ends. The CDR3 totals 17 residues. Culture proceeded for more than 8 days, and CD4+ T cells were then isolated. Infection dated between March and December 2020, before the Alpha, Beta and Delta variants reached the United States. Each participant received a vaccine that was either BNT162b2 or mRNA-1273, given as two doses. Sequenced by immunoSEQ multiplex PCR; TCRdb stores in-frame clones only, minus some. Found here are 40,000 to 55,000 clones, 76% of them singletons; the top ten hold 3.5% to 4.5%. Notes on this clone: The antigen remains unidentified.

Study outcomes and limitations: The post-vaccine spike-reactive clones of convalescents showed a predominance of new vaccine-induced clones. Marked contraction was observed in infection-induced and vaccine-induced clones late after vaccination.

Sample: CD4+ T cells from PBMCs cultured without peptide, taken after COVID-19 vaccination. V is TRBV6-2 or TRBV6-3 and J is TRBJ1-5; perhaps TRBD1 as D (6 bases). This receptor was identified in a human donor who had a prior SARS-CoV-2 infection. The CDR3 DNA is TGTGCCAGCAGTTCTCCCGGGGGACACTTGGGTTATCAGCCCCAGCATTTT. Protein sequence: CASSSPGGHLGYQPQHF.